The 6 T cell receptor beta chains presented below share a single source sample, sequenced in a study of metastatic and nonmetastatic thyroid tumors (dated by TCRdb to 2020 to 2022). None of the patients had been given any treatment before thyroid surgery. The library was produced with PCR. The data were produced on an Illumina HiSeq 4000. TCRdb reprocessing: public reads trimmed at Q25 with fastp, clones called with MiXCR, in-frame beta chains kept. Present in this sample are several thousand clones, more than 30% of which were seen just once. Clones ranked in the top ten supply over 15% of the sample. What was sequenced was adjacent normal tissue. Receptors were obtained from a female donor with papillary thyroid cancer or a benign thyroid nodule (not recorded which). Some clones in this sample may be carry-over from other donors' samples.

V and J are TRBV11-2 and TRBJ2-1; D not certain. The V gene's germline CDR1 is SGHAT and CDR2 FQNNGV. The CDR3 has 12 amino acids. The germline V and J ends were trimmed by 6 bases and 2 bases, with 5 bases remaining between them. The CDR3: CASSWTYNEQFF. The DNA for the CDR3 is TGTGCCAGCAGTTGGACCTACAATGAGCAGTTCTTC.

The sample holds a few counts of this clone. This chain connects TRBV6-5 to TRBJ2-7; no clear D. The germline V gene encodes CDR1 MNHEY and CDR2 SVGAGI. V shed 3 bases and J shed 0 bases, with 9 bases lying between them. CDR3 length equals 14 residues. In DNA, the CDR3 is TGTGCCAGCAGTTATTGGGGTTTCTCCTACGAGCAGTACTTC. Residues: CASSYWGFSYEQYF.

A few counts support this clone. The rearrangement links TRBV28 to TRBJ2-7, with TRBD1 identical over 7 bases. The CDR3 is 14 amino acids. CDR1 and CDR2 (germline): MDHEN, SYDVKM. The V gene end was trimmed by 6 bases and the J gene end by 2 bases; junction bases not matched to a gene: 7. CDR3 nucleotide sequence: TGTGCCAGCAGGTCTCCCGGGACAGCCTACGAGCAGTACTTC. Translated, it gives CASRSPGTAYEQYF. Based on the CDR3 plus reference TRBV28 and TRBJ2-7, the full variable domain is DVKVTQSSRYLVKRTGEKVFLECVQDMDHENMFWYRQDPGLGLRLIYFSYDVKMKEKGDIPEGYSVSREKKERFSLILESASTNQTSMYLCASRSPGTAYEQYFGPGTRLTVT.

V is TRBV20-1 and J is TRBJ2-7; D is possibly TRBD1 (6 bases). CDR1 is DFQATT and CDR2 is SNEGSKA in the germline V gene (reference sequence). V lost 6 bases to trimming and J lost 3 bases, with 18 bases between them. The CDR3 has 14 amino acids. CDR3 in amino acids: CSAKETGNNYEQYF. CDR3 bases: TGCAGTGCAAAAGAGACAGGAAACAACTACGAGCAGTACTTC.

The rearrangement links TRBV18 to TRBJ1-2, with D hard to call. This CDR3 is 15 amino acids long. Germline V gene sequence: CDR1 KGHSH, CDR2 LQKENI. Trimming removed 0 bases from V and 0 bases from J, with 8 bases in between. CDR3 sequence reads: CASSPPSQSNYGYTF. CDR3 nucleotide sequence: TGTGCCAGCTCACCACCGTCCCAATCTAACTATGGCTACACCTTC.

This clone was found a few times. The genes are TRBV5-1 and TRBJ2-2; perhaps D is TRBD1 or TRBD2 (5 bases each). Trimming took 2 bases from V and 5 from J, leaving 16 bases between them. This CDR3 region has 16 residues. CDR1 SGHRS and CDR2 YFSETQ come from the germline V gene. The CDR3 DNA sequence: TGCGCCAGCAGCTTTGGACGGACTTGGGGGACCGGGGAGCTGTTTTTT. Protein product: CASSFGRTWGTGELFF.